There are a few counts of the clone carrying this T cell receptor (beta chain). Its antigen is currently unknown. Germline lookup yields CDR1 KGHDR and CDR2 SFDVKD. This CDR3 is 12 amino acids long. Trimming removed 9 bases from V and 5 bases from J; junction bases left unmatched: 5. This entry belongs to a study of blood T cells in healthy people across ages. Study overall: The capture of about one barcoded beta molecule per two T cells was achieved by template switching. Whole-study findings and limits: Among long-lived donors, naive CD4+ cells were more numerous and diversity higher than in aged donors.

Together with a sample-barcoded 5' primer, a J-beta primer mix was included in a second PCR lasting about 7 to 12 cycles. TCRdb re-called the 5' RACE reads with MiXCR, one entry per CDR3 protein. In the table there are about 1 million distinct CDR3 sequences, 40% to 50% of which are singletons. The source is a woman aged 55 to 70 in good health. The chain employs TRBV24-1 and TRBJ2-5; TRBD2 matches 7 bases. The sequenced sample consisted of blood. DNA for the CDR3: TGTGCCACCTCGGGAGGTGGTGAGACCCAGTACTTC. Translating gives CATSGGGETQYF.